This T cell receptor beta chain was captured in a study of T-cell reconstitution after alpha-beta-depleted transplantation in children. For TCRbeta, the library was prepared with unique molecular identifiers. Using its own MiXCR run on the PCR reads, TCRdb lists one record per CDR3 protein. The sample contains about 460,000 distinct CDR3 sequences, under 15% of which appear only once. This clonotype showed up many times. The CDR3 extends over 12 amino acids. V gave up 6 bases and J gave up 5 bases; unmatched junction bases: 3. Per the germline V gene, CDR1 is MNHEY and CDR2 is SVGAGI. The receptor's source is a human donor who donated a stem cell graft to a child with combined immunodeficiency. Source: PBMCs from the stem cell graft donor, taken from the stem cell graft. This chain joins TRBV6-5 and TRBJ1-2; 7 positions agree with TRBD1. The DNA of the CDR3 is TGTGCCAGCAGAGGGACAGTATATGGCTACACCTTC. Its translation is CASRGTVYGYTF.